A selection of T cell receptor beta chains follows, all from one sample in a study of immune characterization of retroperitoneal liposarcoma. Via MiXCR, TCRdb re-called the PCR reads, giving one row per CDR3 protein. The sample records roughly 11,000 distinct CDR3 sequences, over 20% being singletons. Material: blood. The receptors originated from a female donor with retroperitoneal liposarcoma. Each CDR3 is given without its conserved first and last residue.

cdr3_length j_call v_call cdr3_aa
11 - TRBV5-6 ASSYPAGYEQY
11 TRBJ2-4 TRBV28 ASSLRADWKDY
13 TRBJ2-3 TRBV3-1 ASSQGQGDADTQY
9 TRBJ2-7 TRBV27 ASSGGNEQY
12 TRBJ2-1 TRBV6-4 ASSRQGFNNEQF
11 - TRBV6-1 ASSWTGFYEQY
11 - TRBV10-2 ASRTGGAYEQY
14 TRBJ2-3 TRBV6-5 ASSYLREASTDTQY
12 TRBJ2-3 TRBV7-8 ASSLAGEGDTQY
11 TRBJ1-5 TRBV12-5 ASGLGLGQPQH
13 TRBJ2-7 TRBV6-1 ASSPPRVYSYEQY
15 TRBJ2-3 TRBV12-3/TRBV12-4 ASSLMGLAAYTDTQY
11 TRBJ1-4 TRBV6-1 ASSRTWAEKLF
13 TRBJ2-1 TRBV27 ASRGSGRGYNEQF
10 TRBJ1-2 TRBV6-1 ASSRDSYGYT
12 TRBJ2-5 TRBV20-1 SAPGPTARGTQY
11 TRBJ2-5 TRBV12-3/TRBV12-4 ASSFGGRETQY
13 TRBJ2-3 TRBV14 ASSQVAGVAYTQY
10 TRBJ2-1 TRBV25-1 ATTSEPNEQF
14 TRBJ2-5 TRBV19 ASSDCRLAGCREQY
14 TRBJ2-2 TRBV7-7 ASKPGLAGPSGELF
13 TRBJ2-5 TRBV25-1 ASSEENLHQETQY
16 TRBJ2-3 TRBV27 ASSLYDIGGSSTDTQY
15 TRBJ2-1 TRBV11-3 ASSSRTGRTSYNEQF
12 TRBJ2-1 TRBV11-3 ASSLMNRGGEQF
13 TRBJ2-1 TRBV6-6 ASSYSGTSIDEQF
16 TRBJ2-2 TRBV12-3/TRBV12-4 ASRVPGQREFGTGELF
11 - TRBV6-5 ASRRFPYNEQY
14 TRBJ2-1 TRBV6-5 ASSDSSGGAYNEQF
14 TRBJ2-1 TRBV4-2 ASSLGGTSGKDEQF
12 TRBJ2-1 TRBV12-3/TRBV12-4 ASLAAGSYNEQF
13 TRBJ2-7 TRBV7-2 ASSSGLADSYEQY
14 TRBJ1-1 TRBV6-1 ASSARNRGMNTEAF
12 TRBJ2-2 TRBV6-1 ASRTGINTGELF
14 - TRBV6-6 ASSYSGLAGGGEQY
13 TRBJ2-3 TRBV6-4 ASSKLAGRTDTQY
10 TRBJ2-3 TRBV7-2 ASSSNTDTQY
12 TRBJ1-1 TRBV5-4 ASSLTGTGTGAF
13 - TRBV12-3/TRBV12-4 ASSLVGPRFREQY
12 TRBJ2-1 TRBV6-1 ASSPSSTYNEQF
9 - TRBV6-1 ASTRDNEQY
12 TRBJ2-5 TRBV12-3/TRBV12-4 ASSQAPYQETQY
14 - TRBV6-1 ASSEYALASSYEQY
11 TRBJ1-3 TRBV12-3/TRBV12-4 ASRTGSGNTIY